The 13 T cell receptor beta chains presented below share a single source sample, sequenced in a study of shared clonotypes between healthy human individuals. TCRdb's copy holds only in-frame clones and misses some; the assay was immunoSEQ multiplex PCR. The sample holds around 980,000 clones; 75% to 80% are singletons and the top ten take 0.5% to 0.65%. Input material: memory CD4+ T cells from PBMCs. Subset denoted: CD45RA-negative fraction. The source is a man aged 18 to 30 in good health. Some clones in this sample may be carry-over from other donors' samples.

The rearrangement uses TRBV27 and TRBJ1-5; 9 bases line up with TRBD1. The V gene end was trimmed by 7 bases and the J gene end by 2 bases; junction bases not matched to a gene: 6. The CDR3 sequence is 15 residues long. Germline-derived CDR1 and CDR2 are MNHEY and SMNVEV (reference sequence). Here the CDR3 reads CASKPGQGRNQPQHF. CDR3 coding DNA: TGTGCCAGCAAACCGGGACAGGGTCGCAATCAGCCCCAGCATTTT.

This clone has only one observation. CDR3 bases: TGTGCCAGCAGCTTAGGTGTGGGGAACACCGGGGAGCTGTTTTTT. Translation: CASSLGVGNTGELFF. The chain links TRBV13 to TRBJ2-2; D uncertain. Trimming removed 0 bases at V and 1 base at J, with 6 bases between. The CDR3 runs to 15 residues. The germline gives CDR1 PRHDT, CDR2 FYEKMQ (reference sequence).

This clone has only a few counts. This chain connects TRBV29-1 to TRBJ1-2; tentative D call: TRBD1 (5 bases). V lost 0 bases and J 8 bases, leaving 10 bases between the germline ends. Germline lookup yields CDR1 SQVTM and CDR2 ANQGSEA. There are 12 residues in the CDR3. The CDR3 loop reads CSVEEPGTGYTF. The CDR3 region has the DNA TGCAGCGTTGAAGAACCAGGGACCGGCTACACCTTC. The full variable domain, completed using reference TRBV29-1 and TRBJ1-2, is SAVISQKPSRDICQRGTSLTIQCQVDSQVTMMFWYRQQPGQSLTLIATANQGSEATYESGFVIDKFPISRPNLTFSTLTVSNMSPEDSSIYLCSVEEPGTGYTFGSGTRLTVV.

This clone turned up a few times. CDR3 sequence reads: CASSVRDRGGWTQYF. DNA for the CDR3: TGTGCCAGCAGTGTCCGGGACAGGGGTGGATGGACCCAGTACTTC. This chain links TRBV28 with TRBJ2-5; TRBD1 matches at 10 bases. V lost 5 bases and J lost 7; bases outside the gene matches: 10. Germline V lookup: CDR1 MDHEN, CDR2 SYDVKM. The CDR3 has 15 amino acids.

This rearrangement joins TRBV30 to TRBJ1-4; weak D call: TRBD1 (5 bases). Trimming took off 5 bases at V and 6 bases at J, with 13 bases between the two ends. Germline CDR1 and CDR2: GTSNPN and SVGIG (reference sequence). The CDR3 loop spans 13 amino acids. The CDR3: CAWGGTGDEKLFF. CDR3 DNA: TGTGCCTGGGGTGGGACGGGAGATGAAAAACTGTTTTTT.

The rearrangement joins TRBV6-1 to TRBJ2-2; TRBD1 matches 8 bases. CDR1 and CDR2 from the germline V gene are MNHNS and SASEGT. With 4 bases clipped from V and 2 bases from J, the junction kept 3 bases outside the gene matches. This CDR3 has 15 residues. Here the CDR3 reads CASSGRGLNTGELFF. The DNA of the CDR3 is TGTGCCAGCAGTGGCAGGGGGCTAAACACCGGGGAGCTGTTTTTT.

The chain has TRBV5-5 and TRBJ1-1, with D possibly TRBD1 on 6 matching bases. V was cut by 4 bases and J by 5 bases, with 15 bases left in between. CDR1 and CDR2 from the germline V gene are SGHKS and YYEKEE (reference sequence). This CDR3 is 14 amino acids long. Here the CDR3 DNA reads TGTGCCAGCAGCAGACCGGCGGGGGCGACTGAAGCTTTCTTT. Its translation: CASSRPAGATEAFF.

This clone was detected only a few times. The chain uses TRBV29-1 and TRBJ1-1; D gene ambiguous. Trimming cost V 7 bases and J 1 base, with 13 bases left between them. Germline V gene data show CDR1 as SQVTM and CDR2 as ANQGSEA. The CDR3 is 13 residues long. In DNA form, the CDR3 reads TGCAGCGGGCAGGAACAGCCGAACACTGAAGCTTTCTTT. Translation gives CSGQEQPNTEAFF.

To note about this clone: A far larger clone is a single base away, which makes a read error likely. The same CDR3 also results from other DNA sequences found in this sample. The rearrangement uses TRBV20-1 and TRBJ1-2, with TRBD1 identical over 7 bases. CDR1 DFQATT and CDR2 SNEGSKA come from the germline V gene (reference sequence). The trim removed 5 bases at V and 4 bases at J, leaving 1 base unmatched. The CDR3 covers 11 residues. Here the CDR3 reads CSAGTAYGYTF. CDR3 DNA: TGCAGTGCTGGGACAGCCTATGGCTACACCTTC.

This chain uses TRBV2 with TRBJ1-6; D remains unclear. Trimming cost V 3 bases and J 15 bases, with 6 bases left between them. CDR1 and CDR2 from the germline V gene are SNHLY and FYNNEI. The CDR3 has 10 amino acids. The CDR3 sequence: CASSDELLHF. The DNA for the CDR3 is TGTGCCAGCAGTGACGAGCTCCTCCACTTT.

This clone was found many times. The chain has TRBV11-2 and TRBJ2-7; the match to TRBD2 covers 14 bases. This CDR3 region has 15 residues. The germline CDR1 and CDR2 sequences are SGHAT and FQNNGV. The junction had 7 bases not matched to a gene; V was cut back by 5 bases and J by 7 bases. The chain's CDR3 is CASSPPGLAGEEQYF. The CDR3 nucleotides read TGTGCCAGCAGCCCCCCGGGACTAGCGGGAGAAGAGCAGTACTTC.

This clone showed up just once. The V gene is TRBV5-4, the J gene TRBJ2-1; 9 nucleotides agree with TRBD2. The V gene end was trimmed by 5 bases and the J gene end by 7 bases; junction bases not matched to a gene: 13. The CDR3 sequence is 16 residues long. In germline, CDR1 is SGHNT, CDR2 YYREEE (reference sequence). CDR3 residues: CASSFPLAGAKNEQFF. The DNA for the CDR3 is TGTGCCAGCAGTTTCCCTTTAGCGGGAGCTAAAAATGAGCAGTTCTTC.

V usage is TRBV7-3 and J usage is TRBJ2-7; a weak D match, TRBD1 (6 bases). The CDR3 sequence is 13 residues long. V was pared by 5 bases and J by 4 bases, with 12 bases between. Germline V lookup: CDR1 SGHTA, CDR2 FQGTGA. The CDR3 nucleotides read TGTGCCAGCAGCGAGCAGGACAGATACGAGCAGTACTTC. It encodes CASSEQDRYEQYF.